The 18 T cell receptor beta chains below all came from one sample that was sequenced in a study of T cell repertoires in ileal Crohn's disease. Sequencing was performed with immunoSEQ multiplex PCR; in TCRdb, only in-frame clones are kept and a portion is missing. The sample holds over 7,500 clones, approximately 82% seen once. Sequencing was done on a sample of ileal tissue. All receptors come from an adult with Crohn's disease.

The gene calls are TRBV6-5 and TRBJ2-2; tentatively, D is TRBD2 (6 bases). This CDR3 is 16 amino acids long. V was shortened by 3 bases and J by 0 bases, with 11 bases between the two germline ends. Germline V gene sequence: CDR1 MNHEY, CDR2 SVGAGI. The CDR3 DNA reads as TGTGCCAGCAGTTATTCTTGGGGGGCGAACACCGGGGAGCTGTTTTTT. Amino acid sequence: CASSYSWGANTGELFF.

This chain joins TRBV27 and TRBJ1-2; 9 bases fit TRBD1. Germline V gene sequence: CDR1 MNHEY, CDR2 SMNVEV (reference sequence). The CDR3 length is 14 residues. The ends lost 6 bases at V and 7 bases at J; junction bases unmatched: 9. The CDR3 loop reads CASSLNRGRGGYTF. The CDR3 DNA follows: TGTGCCAGCAGCCTAAACAGGGGGCGCGGTGGCTACACCTTC.

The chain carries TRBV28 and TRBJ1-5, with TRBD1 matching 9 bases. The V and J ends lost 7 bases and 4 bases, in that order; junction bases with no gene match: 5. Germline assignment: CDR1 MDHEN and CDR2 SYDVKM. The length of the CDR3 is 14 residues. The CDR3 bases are TGTGCCAGCAAAGGCGGGACAGGGAATCAGCCCCAGCATTTT. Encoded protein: CASKGGTGNQPQHF. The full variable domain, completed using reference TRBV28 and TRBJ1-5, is DVKVTQSSRYLVKRTGEKVFLECVQDMDHENMFWYRQDPGLGLRLIYFSYDVKMKEKGDIPEGYSVSREKKERFSLILESASTNQTSMYLCASKGGTGNQPQHFGDGTRLSIL.

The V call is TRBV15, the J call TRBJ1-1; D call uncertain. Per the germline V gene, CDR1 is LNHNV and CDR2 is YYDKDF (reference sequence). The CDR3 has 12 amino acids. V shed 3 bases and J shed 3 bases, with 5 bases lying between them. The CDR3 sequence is CATSRDYTEAFF. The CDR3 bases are TGTGCCACCAGCAGGGACTACACTGAAGCTTTCTTT.

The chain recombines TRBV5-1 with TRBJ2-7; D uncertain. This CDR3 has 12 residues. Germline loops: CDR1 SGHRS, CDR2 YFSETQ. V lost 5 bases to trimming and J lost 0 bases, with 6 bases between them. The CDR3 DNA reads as TGCGCCAGCAGTTCCAGCTCCTACGAGCAGTACTTC. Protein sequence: CASSSSSYEQYF.

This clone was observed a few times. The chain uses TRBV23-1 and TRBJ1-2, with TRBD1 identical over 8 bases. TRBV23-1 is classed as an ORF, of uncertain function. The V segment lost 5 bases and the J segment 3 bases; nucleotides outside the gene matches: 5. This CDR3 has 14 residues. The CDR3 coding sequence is TGCGCCAGCAGTGGACAGGGAGGGGACTATGGCTACACCTTC. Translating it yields CASSGQGGDYGYTF.

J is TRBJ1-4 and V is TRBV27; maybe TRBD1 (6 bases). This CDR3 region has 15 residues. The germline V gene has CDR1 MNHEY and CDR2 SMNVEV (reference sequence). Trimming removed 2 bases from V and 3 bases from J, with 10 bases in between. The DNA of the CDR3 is TGTGCCAGCAGTTTAGAAGGGGGAGCTAATGAAAAACTGTTTTTT. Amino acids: CASSLEGGANEKLFF.

CDR3 protein: CASSARRGFGTEAFF. Here the CDR3 DNA reads TGTGCCAGCAGTGCGCGCCGGGGGTTTGGTACTGAAGCTTTCTTT. This chain connects TRBV2 to TRBJ1-1; TRBD1 might be the D (5 bases). V lost 4 bases and J 5 bases, leaving 17 bases between the germline ends. CDR1 and CDR2 (germline): SNHLY, FYNNEI. The length of the CDR3 is 15 residues.

In DNA form, the CDR3 reads TGCGCCAGCAGCCGCGGGGACGTTAGGGGCCAAGAGACCCAGTACTTC. It is translated as CASSRGDVRGQETQYF. This chain connects TRBV5-1 to TRBJ2-5; possible D gene TRBD2, 6 bases. CDR3 length equals 16 residues. V shed 4 bases and J shed 1 base, with 17 bases lying between them. Per the germline V gene, CDR1 is SGHRS and CDR2 is YFSETQ.

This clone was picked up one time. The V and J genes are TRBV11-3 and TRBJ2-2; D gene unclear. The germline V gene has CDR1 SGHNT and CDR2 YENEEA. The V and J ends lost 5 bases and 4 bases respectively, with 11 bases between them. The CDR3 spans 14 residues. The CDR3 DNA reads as TGTGCCAGCAGCGAGACGGGTTTCACCGGGGAGCTGTTTTTT. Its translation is CASSETGFTGELFF.

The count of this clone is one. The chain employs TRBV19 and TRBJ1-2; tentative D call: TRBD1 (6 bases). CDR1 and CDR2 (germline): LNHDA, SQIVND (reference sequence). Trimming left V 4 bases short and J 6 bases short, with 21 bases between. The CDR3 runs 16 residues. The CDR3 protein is CASSTIASRGKNGYTF. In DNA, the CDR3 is TGTGCCAGTAGTACGATCGCCAGCAGGGGAAAGAATGGCTACACCTTC.

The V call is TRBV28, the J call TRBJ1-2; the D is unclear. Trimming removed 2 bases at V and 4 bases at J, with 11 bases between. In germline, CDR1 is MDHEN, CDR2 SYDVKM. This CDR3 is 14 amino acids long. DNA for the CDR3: TGTGCCAGCAGTTTAGGCGGGGTCGGCTATGGCTACACCTTC. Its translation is CASSLGGVGYGYTF.

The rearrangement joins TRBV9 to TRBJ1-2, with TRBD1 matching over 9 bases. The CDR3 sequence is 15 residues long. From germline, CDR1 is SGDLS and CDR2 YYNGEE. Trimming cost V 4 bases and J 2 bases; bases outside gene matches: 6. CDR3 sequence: CASSKAGQGNYGYTF. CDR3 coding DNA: TGTGCCAGCAGCAAAGCGGGACAGGGAAACTATGGCTACACCTTC. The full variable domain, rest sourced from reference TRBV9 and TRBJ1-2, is DSGVTQTPKHLITATGQRVTLRCSPRSGDLSVYWYQQSLDQGLQFLIQYYNGEERAKGNILERFSAQQFPDLHSELNLSSLELGDSALYFCASSKAGQGNYGYTFGSGTRLTVV.

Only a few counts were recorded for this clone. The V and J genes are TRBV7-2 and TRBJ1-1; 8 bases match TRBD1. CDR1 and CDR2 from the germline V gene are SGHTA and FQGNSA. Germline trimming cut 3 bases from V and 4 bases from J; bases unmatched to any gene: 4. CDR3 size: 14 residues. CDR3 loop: CASSFRGLGTEAFF. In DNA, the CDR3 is TGTGCCAGCAGCTTCAGGGGGCTAGGCACTGAAGCTTTCTTT.

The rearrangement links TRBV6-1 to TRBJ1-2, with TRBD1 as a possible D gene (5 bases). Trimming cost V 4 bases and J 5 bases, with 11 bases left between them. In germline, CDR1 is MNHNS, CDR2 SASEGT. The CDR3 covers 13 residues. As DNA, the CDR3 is TGTGCCAGCAGTGTTTCGGGGGGGTATGGCTACACCTTC. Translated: CASSVSGGYGYTF.

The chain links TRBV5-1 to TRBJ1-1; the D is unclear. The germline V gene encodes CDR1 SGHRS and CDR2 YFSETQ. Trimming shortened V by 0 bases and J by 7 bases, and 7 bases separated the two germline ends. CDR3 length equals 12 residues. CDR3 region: CASSLGQFEAFF. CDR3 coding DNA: TGCGCCAGCAGCTTGGGGCAGTTTGAAGCTTTCTTT.

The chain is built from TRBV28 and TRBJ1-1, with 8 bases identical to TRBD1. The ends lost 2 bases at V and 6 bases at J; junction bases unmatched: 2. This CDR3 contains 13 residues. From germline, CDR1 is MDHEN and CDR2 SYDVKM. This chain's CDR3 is CASSLDRGAEAFF. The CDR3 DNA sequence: TGTGCCAGCAGTTTAGACAGGGGCGCTGAAGCTTTCTTT.

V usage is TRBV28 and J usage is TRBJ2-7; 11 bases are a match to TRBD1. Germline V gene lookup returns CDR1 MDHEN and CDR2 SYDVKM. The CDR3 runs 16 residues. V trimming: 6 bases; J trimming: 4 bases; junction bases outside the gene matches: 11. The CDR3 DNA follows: TGTGCCAGCAGCTTTCCGGTCCGGGACAGGGGGTACGAGCAGTACTTC. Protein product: CASSFPVRDRGYEQYF.